This TCR beta chain stems from a study of cytomegalovirus exposure and HLA in healthy donors. Comment on this clone: The antigen is unknown.

Study-level results: According to the study, 180 or so TCR beta chains were cytomegalovirus-associated. Confirmation was obtained in vitro that three CMV-associated chains are specific for CMV antigens.

The CDR3 sequence is 15 residues long. Losses at the gene ends were 2 bases for V and 6 bases for J; bases not matched to a gene: 8. Germline CDR1 reads SEHNR; CDR2 reads FQNEAQ (reference sequence). TCRdb's copy holds only in-frame clones and misses some; the assay was immunoSEQ multiplex PCR. The sample carries about 180,000 clones, 85% recorded once. The sample was PBMCs. V and J are TRBV7-9 and TRBJ2-7; 9 nucleotides align to TRBD1. The source of this sequence is a man aged 18 to 35 in good health and CMV-seropositive. The chain's CDR3 is CASSLSGQGPPEQYF. Written as DNA, the CDR3 is TGTGCCAGCAGCTTATCAGGACAGGGGCCTCCCGAGCAGTACTTC.